A single sample is the source of the 32 T cell receptor beta chains below, sequenced in a study of OX40 agonist ivuxolimab in advanced cancers. The assay was immunoSEQ multiplex PCR, and TCRdb's table has in-frame clones only and misses some. The table shows roughly 39,000 clones, with around 89% occurring only once. Source: CD4+ or CD8+ T cells sorted from blood, taken in a trial of the OX40 agonist ivuxolimab. The origin of the receptors is an adult with an advanced solid tumor such as melanoma, head and neck, liver or kidney cancer.

The V call is TRBV20-1, the J call TRBJ2-5; D is undetermined. V lost 1 base and J 4 bases, leaving 4 bases between the germline ends. Germline loops: CDR1 DFQATT, CDR2 SNEGSKA (reference sequence). The CDR3 contains 11 residues. CDR3 coding DNA: TGCAGTGCTAGAGCACTAGAGACCCAGTACTTC. This encodes CSARALETQYF.

The genes are TRBV7-9 and TRBJ1-1; 9 positions agree with TRBD1. The CDR3 runs 15 residues. Per germline, CDR1 SEHNR and CDR2 FQNEAQ (reference sequence). Losses at the gene ends were 5 bases for V and 4 bases for J; bases not matched to a gene: 8. CDR3 region: CASSRSTGGITEAFF. The DNA for the CDR3 is TGTGCCAGCAGCCGGTCGACAGGGGGGATCACTGAAGCTTTCTTT.

CDR3 nucleotide sequence: TGTGCCAGCAGCCAGTTCGGGGACACAGATACGCAGTATTTT. Translation gives CASSQFGDTDTQYF. The rearrangement joins TRBV7-2 to TRBJ2-3; tentatively, D is TRBD2 (5 bases). Per the germline V gene, CDR1 is SGHTA and CDR2 is FQGNSA. The CDR3 has 14 residues. Between the trimmed V and J ends, which lost 5 bases and 2 bases, there was a span of 11 bases. The whole variable domain, filled in from reference TRBV7-2 and TRBJ2-3, reads GAGVSQSPSNKVTEKGKDVELRCDPISGHTALYWYRQSLGQGLEFLIYFQGNSAPDKSGLPSDRFSAERTGGSVSTLTIQRTQQEDSAVYLCASSQFGDTDTQYFGPGTRLTVL.

In DNA, the CDR3 is TGTGCCAGCAGCCCTTGGCACTCACAACCCGAAGCTTTCTTT. Residues: CASSPWHSQPEAFF. This chain links TRBV5-6 with TRBJ1-1; D is unresolved. This CDR3 is 14 amino acids long. CDR1 and CDR2 from the germline V gene are SGHDT and YYEEEE. Deletions cut 4 bases from V and 8 bases from J, with 18 bases between. Complete variable domain (other parts from reference TRBV5-6 and TRBJ1-1): DAGVTQSPTHLIKTRGQQVTLRCSPKSGHDTVSWYQQALGQGPQFIFQYYEEEERQRGNFPDRFSGHQFPNYSSELNVNALLLGDSALYLCASSPWHSQPEAFFGQGTRLTVV.

The chain employs TRBV6-5 and TRBJ2-7, with D perhaps TRBD1 (6 bases). Trimming took 6 bases from V and 3 from J, leaving 15 bases between them. Per the germline V gene, CDR1 is MNHEY and CDR2 is SVGAGI. CDR3 length: 14 amino acids. CDR3 region: CASRTPGHIYEQYF. CDR3 coding DNA: TGTGCCAGCAGAACCCCGGGACACATCTACGAGCAGTACTTC.

This clone has a single count. The CDR3 region has the DNA TGTGCCAGCAGTTTATTTGGGGGGGAGACCCAGTACTTC. This sequence encodes CASSLFGGETQYF. The chain employs TRBV28 and TRBJ2-5; D possibly corresponds to TRBD2 (6 bases). The length of the CDR3 is 13 residues. V dropped 1 base and J dropped 5 bases, with 8 bases sitting between them. CDR1 and CDR2 from the germline V gene are MDHEN and SYDVKM.

The V call is TRBV18, the J call TRBJ1-1; 7 bases align to TRBD1. The CDR3 has 13 amino acids. The germline V gene has CDR1 KGHSH and CDR2 LQKENI. After removal of 5 bases from V and 5 bases from J, the junction contained 5 bases not matched to a gene. The CDR3 spells CASSGTVGTEAFF. DNA of the CDR3: TGTGCCAGCTCAGGGACAGTTGGAACTGAAGCTTTCTTT. Full variable domain (remainder filled in from reference TRBV18 and TRBJ1-1): NAGVMQNPRHLVRRRGQEARLRCSPMKGHSHVYWYRQLPEEGLKFMVYLQKENIIDESGMPKERFSAEFPKEGPSILRIQQVVRGDSAAYFCASSGTVGTEAFFGQGTRLTVV.

The V gene is TRBV7-9, the J gene TRBJ1-4; D might be TRBD1 (5 bases). Deletions cut 3 bases from V and 7 bases from J, with 12 bases between. CDR1 and CDR2 from the germline V gene are SEHNR and FQNEAQ (reference sequence). The CDR3 spans 14 residues. The CDR3 bases are TGTGCCAGCAGCTTCCTCAGGGCGGGTGAAAAACTGTTTTTT. Translating it yields CASSFLRAGEKLFF.

The chain uses TRBV27 and TRBJ2-7; D not resolved. The length of the CDR3 is 17 residues. Trimming removed 2 bases from V and 1 base from J, with 18 bases in between. Germline-derived CDR1 and CDR2 are MNHEY and SMNVEV (reference sequence). The CDR3 spells CASSLRRVGPPSYEQYF. DNA for the CDR3: TGTGCCAGCAGTTTAAGAAGGGTCGGGCCGCCATCCTACGAGCAGTACTTC.

V usage is TRBV5-1 and J usage is TRBJ2-7, with TRBD1 matching 7 bases. The CDR3 contains 15 residues. V gave up 5 bases and J gave up 0 bases; unmatched junction bases: 8. The V gene's germline CDR1 is SGHRS and CDR2 YFSETQ. CDR3 sequence: CASRVQQGSSYEQYF. The CDR3, as DNA: TGCGCCAGCAGAGTCCAACAGGGGAGCTCCTACGAGCAGTACTTC.

The chain is built from TRBV30 and TRBJ1-1, with 7 nucleotides matching TRBD1. The junction had 12 bases not matched to a gene; V was cut back by 3 bases and J by 5 bases. The CDR3 loop spans 15 amino acids. Germline V CDR1 and CDR2: GTSNPN, SVGIG (reference sequence). Here the CDR3 reads CAWSVEQGRGTEAFF. The CDR3 nucleotides are TGTGCCTGGAGCGTAGAACAGGGGAGAGGAACTGAAGCTTTCTTT. Together with reference TRBV30 and TRBJ1-1, the CDR3 gives the full variable domain: SQTIHQWPATLVQPVGSPLSLECTVEGTSNPNLYWYRQAAGRGLQLLFYSVGIGQISSEVPQNLSASRPQDRQFILSSKKLLLSDSGFYLCAWSVEQGRGTEAFFGQGTRLTVV.

J is TRBJ2-5 and V is TRBV5-6, with no clear D. Germline-derived CDR1 and CDR2 are SGHDT and YYEEEE. There are 11 residues in the CDR3. V shed 0 bases and J shed 5 bases, with 2 bases lying between them. CDR3 residues: CASSLAETQYF. CDR3 nucleotides: TGTGCCAGCAGCTTGGCCGAGACCCAGTACTTC.

The chain has TRBV5-1 and TRBJ2-3; D unclear. The CDR3 length is 13 residues. V was pared by 0 bases and J by 4 bases, with 6 bases between. Per germline, CDR1 SGHRS and CDR2 YFSETQ. The CDR3 loop reads CASSLGHPDTQYF. The CDR3 region has the DNA TGCGCCAGCAGCTTGGGACATCCAGATACGCAGTATTTT.

This clone came up once. This chain uses TRBV6-5 with TRBJ1-2; D uncertain. CDR3 length: 14 residues. The V end was cut by 5 bases, the J end by 2 bases, with 12 bases between. Germline-derived CDR1 and CDR2 are MNHEY and SVGAGI. As DNA, the CDR3 is TGTGCCAGCAGTCGCCGTGGGGAAAACTATGGCTACACCTTC. Its translation: CASSRRGENYGYTF.

The chain couples TRBV5-8 to TRBJ2-3; D gene ambiguous. The CDR3 runs to 12 residues. Per the germline V gene, CDR1 is SGHTS and CDR2 is YDEGEE. The ends were cut back, 5 bases at V and 4 bases at J, with 8 bases in the middle. This CDR3 is CASRLDADTQYF. The CDR3 bases are TGTGCCAGCAGACTCGACGCAGATACGCAGTATTTT. The full variable domain, in which reference TRBV5-8 and TRBJ2-3 provide the parts outside the CDR3, is EAGVTQSPTHLIKTRGQQATLRCSPISGHTSVYWYQQALGLGLQFLLWYDEGEERNRGNFPPRFSGRQFPNYSSELNVNALELEDSALYLCASRLDADTQYFGPGTRLTVL.

V gene TRBV11-2 combines with J gene TRBJ2-1; D uncertain. From germline, CDR1 is SGHAT and CDR2 FQNNGV. This CDR3 comprises 11 residues. The V gene lost 5 bases and the J gene lost 10 bases, with 9 bases spanning the gap. CDR3 nucleotide sequence: TGTGCCAGCAGCGTCTCGTTAGAGCAGTTCTTC. Encoded protein: CASSVSLEQFF.

J is TRBJ2-7 and V is TRBV2; the D is unclear. CDR3 size: 12 residues. In germline, CDR1 is SNHLY, CDR2 FYNNEI. V lost 3 bases to trimming and J lost 4 bases, with 7 bases between them. The CDR3 nucleotides read TGTGCCAGCAGTGAGCTCTGGTACGAGCAGTACTTC. Its translation is CASSELWYEQYF.

The chain couples TRBV28 to TRBJ2-1; D could derive from TRBD1 or TRBD2 (6 bases each). The germline CDR1 and CDR2 sequences are MDHEN and SYDVKM. V shed 5 bases and J shed 6 bases, with 29 bases lying between them. This CDR3 spans 19 amino acids. CDR3 coding DNA: TGTGCCAGCAGTCCCTCGACAGGTCCCTTCGGGACTCTCCTCAATGAGCAGTTCTTC. It translates to CASSPSTGPFGTLLNEQFF.

The gene calls are TRBV28 and TRBJ2-1, with D possibly being TRBD2 (7 bases). This CDR3 has 17 residues. CDR1 and CDR2 (germline): MDHEN, SYDVKM. V lost 5 bases to trimming and J lost 4 bases, with 21 bases between them. The CDR3 nucleotides are TGTGCCAGCAGTCCCGGGGGGCGGGAGATAAGGTACAATGAGCAGTTCTTC. Amino acids: CASSPGGREIRYNEQFF.

V and J are TRBV11-2 and TRBJ2-3; TRBD2 matches 13 bases. V lost 3 bases and J lost 4; bases outside the gene matches: 4. Germline V CDR1 and CDR2: SGHAT, FQNNGV. This CDR3 is built from 16 residues. The CDR3: CASSFTSGRGSDTQYF. As DNA, the CDR3 is TGTGCCAGCAGCTTTACTAGCGGGAGGGGGTCAGATACGCAGTATTTT.

The genes are TRBV2 and TRBJ2-2, with a possible D match to TRBD2 (5 bases). Germline values: CDR1 SNHLY, CDR2 FYNNEI. V was clipped by 6 bases and J by 3 bases, with 11 bases between them. CDR3 length: 14 residues. CDR3: CASSGEMDTGELFF. The CDR3 nucleotides read TGTGCCAGCAGCGGGGAGATGGACACCGGGGAGCTGTTTTTT.

The V and J genes are TRBV18 and TRBJ2-3, with 8 bases matching TRBD1. This CDR3 contains 16 residues. Germline CDR1 is KGHSH and CDR2 is LQKENI. The junction had 5 bases not matched to a gene; V was cut back by 3 bases and J by 0 bases. This chain's CDR3 is CASSPLDRGSTDTQYF. CDR3 sequence (DNA): TGTGCCAGCTCACCCCTAGACAGGGGTAGCACAGATACGCAGTATTTT.

This chain links TRBV28 with TRBJ2-1; 10 nucleotides agree with TRBD2. Germline-derived CDR1 and CDR2 are MDHEN and SYDVKM. Germline trimming cut 7 bases from V and 8 bases from J; bases unmatched to any gene: 2. The CDR3 is 12 amino acids. DNA of the CDR3: TGTGCCAGCACTAGCGGGAGTTATGAGCAGTTCTTC. Its translation is CASTSGSYEQFF.

V and J are TRBV29-1 and TRBJ2-7, with 10 nucleotides matching TRBD1. Losses at the gene ends were 7 bases for V and 7 bases for J; bases not matched to a gene: 4. The CDR3 runs 11 residues. CDR1 SQVTM and CDR2 ANQGSEA come from the germline V gene. CDR3 region: CSGDRGLEQYF. In nucleotides, the CDR3 is TGCAGCGGTGACAGGGGGCTGGAGCAGTACTTC.

The chain recombines TRBV18 with TRBJ1-2; a weak D match, TRBD1 (6 bases). The germline gives CDR1 KGHSH, CDR2 LQKENI. The CDR3 length is 14 residues. V was clipped by 6 bases and J by 1 base, with 12 bases between them. The CDR3 bases are TGTGCCAGCTCGGGGGACACCGTTAACTATGGCTACACCTTC. Protein: CASSGDTVNYGYTF.

The chain is built from TRBV20-1 and TRBJ2-1; maybe TRBD1 (6 bases). Germline lookup yields CDR1 DFQATT and CDR2 SNEGSKA (reference sequence). V lost 7 bases and J lost 7, with 11 bases in between. The CDR3 extends over 11 amino acids. The CDR3 is CSVRGVNEQFF. For the CDR3, the DNA is TGCAGTGTCAGGGGTGTTAATGAGCAGTTCTTC.

The chain carries TRBV28 and TRBJ2-5; D may be TRBD1 (6 bases). The end of the DNA aligns better with TRBJ2-7, so the J call may be wrong. Germline V CDR1 and CDR2: MDHEN, SYDVKM. The CDR3 totals 12 residues. CDR3 DNA: TGTGCCAGCAGACCACAGGGATACGAGCAGTACTTC. Amino acid sequence: CASRPQGYEQYF.

This chain connects TRBV5-1 to TRBJ1-1; D is undetermined. The ends were cut back, 0 bases at V and 5 bases at J, with 14 bases in the middle. This CDR3 spans 15 amino acids. CDR1 is SGHRS and CDR2 is YFSETQ in the germline V gene. The CDR3 DNA follows: TGCGCCAGCAGCTTGGACCGGCAGGTAGGGACTGAAGCTTTCTTT. Translated, it gives CASSLDRQVGTEAFF.

V usage is TRBV6-1 and J usage is TRBJ2-5; TRBD1 matches at 7 bases. Per germline, CDR1 MNHNS and CDR2 SASEGT. V shed 6 bases and J 3 bases; nucleotides not matched to a gene: 7. The CDR3 has 14 residues. Here the CDR3 DNA reads TGTGCCAGCAGGGACAGGAGGATAAAAGAGACCCAGTACTTC. It encodes CASRDRRIKETQYF.

Comment on this clone: Different DNA sequences within this sample yield the same CDR3. The J gene is TRBJ2-5, the V gene TRBV2; D unclear. Trimming pared 1 base from V and 6 bases from J, leaving 0 bases between. CDR1 is SNHLY, CDR2 FYNNEI, per germline. The CDR3 contains 10 residues. The CDR3 sequence is CASSEETQYF. CDR3 nucleotide sequence: TGTGCCAGCAGTGAAGAGACCCAGTACTTC.

This clone has just one count. The chain employs TRBV6-1 and TRBJ1-5, with 8 bases aligning to TRBD1. Trimming at V came to 6 bases and at J to 0 bases, leaving 4 bases not matched to a gene. The CDR3 length is 15 residues. The germline CDR1 and CDR2 sequences are MNHNS and SASEGT. The CDR3 nucleotides read TGTGCCAGCAGGATTGGACAGGGTAGCAATCAGCCCCAGCATTTT. Translation: CASRIGQGSNQPQHF.

For the CDR3, the DNA is TGTGCCAGTAGTCCGGGTCCACTAGGCTATAGATCCTACGAGCAGTACTTC. Protein: CASSPGPLGYRSYEQYF. This chain joins TRBV19 and TRBJ2-7; D is possibly TRBD2 (5 bases). V lost 5 bases, J lost 1 base, and 21 bases lay in between. CDR1 is LNHDA, CDR2 SQIVND, per germline (reference sequence). The CDR3 is 17 residues long.